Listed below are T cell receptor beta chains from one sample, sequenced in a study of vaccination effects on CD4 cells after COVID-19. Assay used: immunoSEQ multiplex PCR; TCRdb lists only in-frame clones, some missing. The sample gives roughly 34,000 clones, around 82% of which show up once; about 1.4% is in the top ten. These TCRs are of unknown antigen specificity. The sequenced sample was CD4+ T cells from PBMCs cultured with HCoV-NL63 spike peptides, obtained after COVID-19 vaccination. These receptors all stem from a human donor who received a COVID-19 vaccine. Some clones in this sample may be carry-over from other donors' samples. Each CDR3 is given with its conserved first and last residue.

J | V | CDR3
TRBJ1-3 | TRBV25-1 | CASSHPRDSVFSGNTIYF
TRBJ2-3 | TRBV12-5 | CASGLVRDGELGTDTQYF
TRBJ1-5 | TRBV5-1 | CASSPFGGNQPQHF
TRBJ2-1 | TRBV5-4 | CASSLDTGTYNEQFF
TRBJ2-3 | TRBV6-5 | CASSSSGSTQYF
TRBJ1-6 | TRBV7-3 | CASSLSPGGGSPLHF
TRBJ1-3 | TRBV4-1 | CASSQVGQGNSGNTIYF
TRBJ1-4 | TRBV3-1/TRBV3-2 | CASSQRGAISEKLFF
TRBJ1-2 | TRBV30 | CAWSVMSGTSRGYTF
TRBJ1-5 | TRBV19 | CASSSRQGTNQPQHF
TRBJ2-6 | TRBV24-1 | CAIQGQGVVSGANVLTF
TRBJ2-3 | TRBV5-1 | CASSGGTGGIEDTQYF
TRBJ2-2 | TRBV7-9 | CASSLAGYGELFF
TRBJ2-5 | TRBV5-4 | CASSPGGIQETQYF
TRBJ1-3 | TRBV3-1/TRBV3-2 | CASSPRGAGGNTIYF
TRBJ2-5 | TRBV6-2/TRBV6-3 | CASSSQGATQYF